The present entry profiles one T cell receptor beta chain with its context. This record belongs to a study of control samples from healthy donors and cancer patients. Germline-derived CDR1 and CDR2 are SGHDN and FVKESK. CDR3 length: 16 amino acids. V lost 1 base to trimming and J lost 9 bases; unmatched junction nucleotides: 10. Assay used: immunoSEQ multiplex PCR; TCRdb lists only in-frame clones, some missing. Here the sample spans 50,000 to 55,000 clones, 85% to 95% being singletons. The chain combines TRBV14 with TRBJ2-1; 9 bases are shared with TRBD2. The sequenced material came from blood. This TCR was recovered from a man aged 25-45 years in good health. CDR3 amino acids: CASSQVAGGATREQFF. CDR3 bases: TGTGCCAGCAGCCAAGTGGCGGGAGGGGCTACCCGTGAGCAGTTCTTC.